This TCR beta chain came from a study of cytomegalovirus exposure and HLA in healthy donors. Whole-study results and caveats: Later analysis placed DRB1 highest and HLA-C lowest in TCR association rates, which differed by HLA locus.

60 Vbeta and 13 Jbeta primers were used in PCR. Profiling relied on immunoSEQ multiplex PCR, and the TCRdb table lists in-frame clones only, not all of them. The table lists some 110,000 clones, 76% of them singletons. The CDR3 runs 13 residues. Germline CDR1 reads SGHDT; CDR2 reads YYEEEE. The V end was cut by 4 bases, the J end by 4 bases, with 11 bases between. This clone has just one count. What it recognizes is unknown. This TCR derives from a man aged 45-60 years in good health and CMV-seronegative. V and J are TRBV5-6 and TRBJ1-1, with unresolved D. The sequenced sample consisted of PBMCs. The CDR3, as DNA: TGTGCCAGCAGCCTCACCGGGTTCACTGAAGCTTTCTTT. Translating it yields CASSLTGFTEAFF.